A single sample is the source of the 17 T cell receptor beta chains below, sequenced in a study of T cells expressing NK-cell markers. Reprocessing the 5' RACE reads, TCRdb reports a single entry for every CDR3 protein and omits DNA. The ten most abundant clones cover 37% of a sample with 150,000 to 160,000 distinct CDR3 sequences. Material for sequencing was blood T cells: a sorted CD56 or NKG2C T cell subset, CD4+ or CD8+ T cells, or bulk PBMC T cells (not recorded which). Source of these receptors: a woman aged 50 to 60 in good health.

The chain has TRBV3-1 and TRBJ2-3; the D gene TCRdb calls, TRBD2, cannot be checked with no DNA. This CDR3 has 16 amino acids. CDR1 is LGHDT, CDR2 YNNKEL, per germline (reference sequence). CDR3 residues: CASSLGLAEGTDTQYF.

The chain has TRBV4-1 and TRBJ1-1; with no DNA, the TCRdb D assignment of TRBD1 cannot be verified. The germline V gene encodes CDR1 MGHRA and CDR2 YSYEKL. This CDR3 region has 15 residues. This CDR3 reads CASSQKGNPNTEAFF.

The chain recombines TRBV5-4 with TRBJ2-7; the D call from TCRdb, TRBD2, cannot be confirmed without DNA. Germline V CDR1 and CDR2: SGHNT, YYREEE (reference sequence). This CDR3 region has 14 residues. CDR3 sequence reads: CASSLEQGAYEQYF.

The rearrangement links TRBV6-4 to TRBJ2-1; TCRdb returns TRBD2, unconfirmable since there is no DNA. The CDR3 extends over 15 amino acids. Germline-derived CDR1 and CDR2 are MRHNA and SNTAGT. The CDR3 is CASSDSASGEDEQFF.

The chain employs TRBV30 and TRBJ2-2. CDR1 is GTSNPN and CDR2 is SVGIG in the germline V gene (reference sequence). The CDR3 has 13 residues. CDR3 in amino acids: CAWSVQFTGELFF.

The chain joins TRBV5-1 to TRBJ2-5; TCRdb proposes TRBD1, but this gene call is untestable without DNA. The CDR3 is 13 amino acids. In germline, CDR1 is SGHRS, CDR2 YFSETQ. This CDR3 is CASSSRVAETQYF.

This chain uses TRBV12-3 or TRBV12-4 with TRBJ1-3; lacking DNA, the TRBD1 call made by TCRdb goes unchecked. The CDR3 sequence is 17 residues long. The CDR3: CASKIGQGFLGGNTIYF.

The V and J genes are TRBV11-2 and TRBJ2-5. The CDR3 is 11 residues long. Germline-derived CDR1 and CDR2 are SGHAT and FQNNGV. The CDR3 loop reads CASSSDRTQYF.

The chain links TRBV13 to TRBJ2-1; TCRdb's D call, TRBD2, is unchecked because there is no DNA. Germline assignment: CDR1 PRHDT and CDR2 FYEKMQ (reference sequence). CDR3 size: 15 residues. The CDR3 loop reads CASSLAGGLDSEQFF.

The chain links TRBV19 to TRBJ2-2; absent DNA, TCRdb's TRBD1 call cannot be checked. Germline V gives CDR1 LNHDA, CDR2 SQIVND (reference sequence). This CDR3 is 14 amino acids long. CDR3 loop: CASTMGAYTGELFF.

The chain joins TRBV29-1 to TRBJ2-7; as DNA is missing, the TRBD1 call by TCRdb cannot be tested. Per the germline V gene, CDR1 is SQVTM and CDR2 is ANQGSEA. CDR3 length equals 13 residues. Here the CDR3 reads CSVGRDRGDEQYF.

V gene TRBV4-2 combines with J gene TRBJ2-1. CDR3 length equals 15 residues. Per the germline V gene, CDR1 is LGHNA and CDR2 is YNFKEQ. The CDR3 spells CASSQEEVDYNEQFF.

This chain connects TRBV6-6 to TRBJ2-1. The germline V gene encodes CDR1 MNHNY and CDR2 SVGAGI (reference sequence). The CDR3 consists of 12 residues. The CDR3 spells CASSYRLDEQFF.

This rearrangement joins TRBV12-3 or TRBV12-4 to TRBJ2-2. The CDR3 is 12 residues long. The CDR3 sequence: CASSSYLGELFF.

The chain employs TRBV5-1 and TRBJ2-1. Per germline, CDR1 SGHRS and CDR2 YFSETQ. The CDR3 consists of 11 residues. The CDR3 is CASSWSNEQFF. Full variable domain (missing parts from reference TRBV5-1 and TRBJ2-1): KAGVTQTPRYLIKTRGQQVTLSCSPISGHRSVSWYQQTPGQGLQFLFEYFSETQRNKGNFPGRFSGRQFSNSRSEMNVSTLELGDSALYLCASSWSNEQFFGPGTRLTVL.

This chain uses TRBV10-1 with TRBJ1-1. CDR3 length equals 15 residues. In germline, CDR1 is WNHNN, CDR2 SYGVQD (reference sequence). CDR3: CASSESTQTGAEAFF.

This chain joins TRBV27 and TRBJ2-1; no DNA is available, so the TRBD1 call from TCRdb remains unchecked. This CDR3 comprises 15 residues. The germline V gene encodes CDR1 MNHEY and CDR2 SMNVEV (reference sequence). This CDR3 reads CASSLDRGGYNEQFF.